This passage covers 15 T cell receptor beta chains from one sample sequenced in a study of spatial heterogeneity in lung cancer. The time point: blood at routine non-recurrence follow-up after resection. Whole RNA was taken from tumor, nontumor lung or frozen PBMC; it was then sequenced unsorted. TCRdb used MiXCR to reprocess the 5' RACE reads, holding one entry per CDR3 protein. In the table there are some 110,000 distinct CDR3 sequences, approximately 12% of which are singletons. The sample here was PBMCs, taken at follow-up. The receptors originated from a male donor with early-stage non-small cell lung cancer.

For the CDR3, the DNA is TGTGCCAGCAGCTTAGGTCAGGCCCTGGGGAATGAGCAGTTCTTC. Amino acids: CASSLGQALGNEQFF. J is TRBJ2-1 and V is TRBV7-9; D gene uncertain. The CDR3 contains 15 residues. Germline V gene lookup returns CDR1 SEHNR and CDR2 FQNEAQ (reference sequence). The V end was cut by 1 base, the J end by 7 bases, with 14 bases between.

The genes are TRBV7-2 and TRBJ1-5; TRBD1 is a possible D gene (5 bases). V was pared by 5 bases and J by 5 bases, with 10 bases between. The CDR3 runs 13 residues. Germline CDR1 SGHTA, CDR2 FQGNSA. The CDR3 loop reads CASSRQYDQPQHF. CDR3 nucleotides: TGTGCCAGCAGCAGACAGTACGATCAGCCCCAGCATTTT.

This clonotype was found many times. This rearrangement joins TRBV6-5 to TRBJ1-2; no firm D call. Germline assignment: CDR1 MNHEY and CDR2 SVGAGI. This CDR3 spans 15 amino acids. Trimming cost V 0 bases and J 1 base, with 9 bases left between them. The CDR3 sequence: CASSYSRQINYGYTF. CDR3 sequence (DNA): TGTGCCAGCAGTTACTCACGGCAGATTAACTATGGCTACACCTTC.

CDR3 loop: CASSPAKQAKEQFF. The CDR3 bases are TGTGCCAGCAGCCCCGCCAAACAGGCGAAAGAGCAGTTCTTC. The V and J genes are TRBV7-9 and TRBJ2-1, with D perhaps TRBD1 (5 bases). The CDR3 is 14 residues long. CDR1 is SEHNR and CDR2 is FQNEAQ in the germline V gene (reference sequence). V was clipped by 5 bases and J by 10 bases, with 18 bases between them.

The CDR3 loop is CASSLSVNTEAFF. DNA of the CDR3: TGTGCCAGCAGCTTAAGCGTGAACACTGAAGCTTTCTTT. The rearrangement links TRBV7-3 to TRBJ1-1; no firm D call. V was shortened by 1 base and J by 0 bases, with 3 bases between the two germline ends. The CDR3 is 13 residues long. Per germline, CDR1 SGHTA and CDR2 FQGTGA.

This clonotype was seen many times. J is TRBJ2-7 and V is TRBV10-3; D may be TRBD1 (6 bases). The CDR3 is 14 residues long. Per the germline V gene, CDR1 is ENHRY and CDR2 is SYGVKD. Deletions cut 7 bases from V and 1 base from J, with 14 bases between. The DNA of the CDR3 is TGTGCCATCAAGCTAGACAGGTATTCCTACGAGCAGTACTTC. It specifies CAIKLDRYSYEQYF.

This clonotype was observed once. The chain recombines TRBV2 with TRBJ2-3, with 10 bases identical to TRBD2. Germline CDR1 and CDR2: SNHLY and FYNNEI. V dropped 3 bases and J dropped 4; count of bases not matched to a gene: 7. This CDR3 is 16 amino acids long. The CDR3 DNA sequence: TGTGCCAGCAGTGAGTCACTAGCGGGGAGCTCAGATACGCAGTATTTT. Translating gives CASSESLAGSSDTQYF.

This clonotype was counted many times. The chain is built from TRBV29-1 and TRBJ2-7; the match to TRBD1 covers 7 bases. Germline trimming cut 6 bases from V and 6 bases from J; bases unmatched to any gene: 5. This CDR3 has 11 residues. In germline, CDR1 is SQVTM, CDR2 ANQGSEA. The CDR3 sequence: CSVTNRGEQYF. CDR3 coding DNA: TGCAGCGTAACGAACAGGGGCGAGCAGTACTTC.

The gene calls are TRBV3-1 and TRBJ2-7; TRBD1 is a possible D gene (5 bases). This CDR3 contains 14 residues. CDR1 is LGHDT, CDR2 YNNKEL, per germline (reference sequence). V lost 4 bases and J 3 bases, leaving 13 bases between the germline ends. The DNA for the CDR3 is TGTGCCAGCAGCCCGCGGCAGGGCTTCTACGAGCAGTACTTC. Amino acid sequence: CASSPRQGFYEQYF.

There are many counts of this clonotype. The gene calls are TRBV27 and TRBJ1-1; a weak D match, TRBD1 (6 bases). This CDR3 spans 14 amino acids. With 5 bases removed from V and 2 bases from J, the gap between germline ends came to 12 bases. Germline V CDR1 and CDR2: MNHEY, SMNVEV (reference sequence). CDR3 coding DNA: TGTGCCAGCAGTCCCGACAGGATAAACACTGAAGCTTTCTTT. Translated, it gives CASSPDRINTEAFF.

The J gene is TRBJ2-2, the V gene TRBV28, with D perhaps TRBD2 (5 bases). The germline V and J ends were trimmed by 6 bases and 6 bases, with 11 bases remaining between them. This CDR3 has 13 amino acids. Per the germline V gene, CDR1 is MDHEN and CDR2 is SYDVKM. CDR3 protein: CASRAPSPGELFF. CDR3 nucleotides: TGTGCCAGCAGGGCCCCTAGCCCCGGGGAGCTGTTTTTT.

The chain has TRBV5-1 and TRBJ1-6; D uncertain. The germline CDR1 and CDR2 sequences are SGHRS and YFSETQ. The CDR3 has 13 amino acids. The germline V and J ends were trimmed by 3 bases and 13 bases, with 14 bases remaining between them. CDR3 nucleotide sequence: TGCGCCAGCAGCTCCGACCCAACCGGGCCCCTCCACTTT. Translating gives CASSSDPTGPLHF.

This clonotype was counted many times. The chain joins TRBV4-3 to TRBJ2-6; D unresolved. CDR3 length: 17 residues. Germline CDR1 reads LGHNA; CDR2 reads YSLEER. The V gene lost 2 bases and the J gene lost 1 base, with 12 bases spanning the gap. The CDR3 nucleotides read TGCGCCAGCAGCCAAACTATGGTAGGATCTGGGGCCAACGTCCTGACTTTC. It specifies CASSQTMVGSGANVLTF.

CDR3 sequence reads: CASSRGTSLTGELFF. The CDR3 coding sequence is TGTGCCAGCAGCCGGGGGACTAGTCTTACCGGGGAGCTGTTTTTT. The chain is built from TRBV5-4 and TRBJ2-2; 8 bases fit TRBD2. The CDR3 loop spans 15 amino acids. Germline V lookup: CDR1 SGHNT, CDR2 YYREEE (reference sequence). Trimming removed 4 bases from V and 5 bases from J; junction bases left unmatched: 7.

This clonotype appeared a few times. The rearrangement links TRBV20-1 to TRBJ2-3; 8 nucleotides line up with TRBD1. The CDR3 sequence is 14 residues long. V lost 3 bases to trimming and J lost 0 bases; unmatched junction nucleotides: 2. Germline loops: CDR1 DFQATT, CDR2 SNEGSKA (reference sequence). The CDR3 sequence is CSARTGASTDTQYF. Written as DNA, the CDR3 is TGCAGTGCTAGGACAGGGGCTAGCACAGATACGCAGTATTTT.